The sequence of this T cell receptor (beta chain) was determined in a study of shared clonotypes between healthy human individuals (TCRdb year 2020). At the level of the whole study: The cohort comprised a couple of women and a few men aged 18 to 49 years. To estimate repertoire size and how much clonotype sharing occurs between individuals, the study deeply sequenced the blood TCR repertoires of about 5 healthy adults. For each donor, three plates each were used for CD4 naive and CD4 memory, two plates were used for CD8 naive, and one plate was used for CD8 memory. Between about 0.8 and 9.5 billion PBMCs per donor were obtained by leukapheresis. To increase sequencing depth and limit assay-specific biases, different laboratories used diverse techniques to prepare libraries and sequence TCR repertoires.

The paper's findings and limits, for the study overall: When four donors were compared, the shared fraction of clonotypes was 5% to 6.5% for naive CD4, less than 4% for naive CD8, more than 2% for memory CD4, and 0.3% to 0.5% for memory CD8. Compared with non-shared clonotypes, clonotypes shared by all four sorted-subset donors had higher generation probabilities. Because the study included only a small number of donors, the genetic and exposure-history diversity represented was limited. Only blood was sampled, and tissue TCR repertoires likely differ from those in blood. Pairwise subsampling indicated that sequencing depth was expected to affect the degree of clonotype sharing among donors. Even with the large sequencing depth, rarefaction of the sorted-subset datasets indicated that sequencing was incomplete. Estimated clonotype richness was generally larger for naive than for memory subsets.

This clone has just a few counts. The specificity of this receptor is unknown. Qualities for individual bases were not recorded, and no much larger clone is one base off. Using the deep immunoSEQ assay, multiplex PCR amplified TCR CDR3 regions from genomic DNA. Genomic DNA extracted from each cell subset was distributed evenly over all wells of several immunoSEQ 96-well plates, and each plate served as one replicate. Each replicate PCR for sorted subsets received roughly 0.2 ug genomic DNA, equal to about 30,000 T cell genomes. Purified libraries were measured with a Qubit 3.0 fluorometer, size-checked on a Bioanalyzer 2100, and measured again with the KAPA Library Quantification kit. Every immunoSEQ 96-well plate was sequenced on a separate single-read 150-cycle Illumina NextSeq 550 flow cell. The paper's processing steps were these. Because only junctional sequences without quality scores were contained in the immunoSEQ output, filtering matching that applied to full-length reads could not be performed. To assign V/J genes and CDR3, sequences were annotated using PyIR, a Python wrapper for IgBLAST v1.9, with IMGT germline references. Reads were removed for weak V/J assignments (E-value above 1e-6), missing CDR3, stop codons, out-of-frame junctions, or ambiguous translated residues. V3J clonotypes were defined as sequences sharing an identical inferred V gene, J gene, and CDR3 amino acid sequence. To compute the percentage overlap between repertoires, the number of shared unique clonotypes was divided by the size of the smaller repertoire. Three approaches were used to assess repertoire richness: RTK rarefaction, the Chao1 estimator, and Recon v2.1 estimates of unobserved clonotypes. Generation probabilities for all TCRbeta clonotypes obtained by the gDNA method from a few donors were computed using OLGA. TCRdb's version of the immuneACCESS table is confined to in-frame rearrangements and falls short of the full clone set. An unresolved V gene accounts for under half of the shortfall where checked; the remainder is of unknown origin. Clone size and the V and J calls come from that table; the DNA yielded D and trimming. The sample table lists about 2 million clones, less than 95% of them with a count of one. Roughly 1% of the sample comes from the top ten.

For the CD8 naive samples, CD45RO-negative cells were positively selected for CCR7, yielding a CD45RA+CCR7+ population from which TemRA cells were excluded. Healthy HIV-negative adults with no recently reported acute infections or vaccinations were included as donors. All donors were Caucasian adults living in Nashville, Tennessee, USA. Blood was collected by leukapheresis, and PBMCs were isolated by Ficoll-Histopaque density gradient centrifugation and then cryopreserved in liquid nitrogen vapor phase. Purity and quantity of every magnetically sorted T cell population were checked by analytical flow cytometry. Genomic DNA was isolated from every sorted fraction and measured by UV absorbance on a Nanodrop 2000c. V gives up 6 bases and J gives up 8 bases, and the segment between their germline ends measures 10 bases. From its cysteine to its phenylalanine, the CDR3 spans 11 amino acids. Just CDR3 DNA is preserved here, 33 bases in frame from base 1. The germline V gene yields KGHSH for CDR1 and LQKENI for CDR2.

This receptor was obtained from a man aged 18 to 29 in good health. The sequenced material came from naive CD8+ T cells sorted from blood. The cell subset or site label of this sample denotes: CD45RA+CCR7+. The V and J segments used are TRBV18 and TRBJ1-1, with no reliable assignment of the D segment. The DNA sequence reads TGTGCCAGCTCCCGAGCCCAAGAAGCTTTCTTT. Protein translation: CASSRAQEAFF.